The rows below give T cell receptor beta chains drawn from one sample of a study of blood T cell repertoires in COVID-19. The method was immunoSEQ multiplex PCR; TCRdb's version includes in-frame clones alone and lacks a portion of them. The sample holds 300,000 to 350,000 clones, approximately 91% seen once. Sequenced input: peripheral blood. These receptors were obtained from a woman between 70 and 85 years old with COVID-19, enrolled during active disease. Both conserved end residues are part of each CDR3.

v_gene	j_gene	CDR3aa
TRBV25-1	TRBJ2-3	CASSESASGTYTDTQYF
TRBV30	TRBJ1-2	CAWSVTGKGGYTF
TRBV18	TRBJ1-5	CASSPGQNNQPQHF
TRBV4-1	TRBJ2-3	CASSPIPGGTDTQYF
TRBV10-3	TRBJ2-5	CAISERQETQYF
TRBV29-1	TRBJ2-7	CSVGREGDEQYF
TRBV6-2/TRBV6-3	TRBJ1-1	CASSYSRVTEAFF
TRBV5-1	TRBJ1-1	CAGRTGPMNTEAFF
TRBV6-6	TRBJ1-6	CASNLQVGSPLHF
TRBV7-3	TRBJ2-7	CASSPSGTSGIYEQYF
TRBV5-6	TRBJ2-1	CASSTAGTGGIDEQFF
TRBV12-5	TRBJ1-2	CASRSQGAGGYTF
TRBV4-1	TRBJ2-1	CASSQPGQGNNEQFF
TRBV2	TRBJ2-1	CASSEAGAFNEQFF
TRBV30	TRBJ2-3	CAWSTITTRRGHTDTQYF
TRBV6-5	TRBJ1-1	CASGTGGKNTEAFF
TRBV28	TRBJ1-4	CASSLGGRQGEKLFF
TRBV5-1	TRBJ2-7	CASSLVGTGPSEQYF
TRBV29-1	TRBJ1-2	CSVHTGGDYGYTF
TRBV5-8	TRBJ1-2	CASSISGEYYGYTF
TRBV2	TRBJ1-3	CASCDRGLAGNTIYF
TRBV6-5	TRBJ1-3	CASLDRDGNTIYF
TRBV6-5	TRBJ1-1	CASSYSFAATEAFF
TRBV7-2	TRBJ1-2	CASSQSNPGVGYGYTF
TRBV27	TRBJ2-7	CASSFFYEQYF
TRBV13	TRBJ2-1	CASSPGRDKYYNEQFF
TRBV7-9	TRBJ2-5	CASSLSGQGKRETQYF
TRBV10-3	TRBJ1-1	CAISESRTDTEAFF
TRBV11-2	TRBJ1-2	CASSYRSDNYGYTF
TRBV24-1	TRBJ1-2	CATSDSTGYGYTF
TRBV2	TRBJ2-3	CASKLKPTDTQYF
TRBV18	TRBJ2-2	CASSPSGTGLTGELFF
TRBV5-6	TRBJ1-1	CASSFVGGAAEAFF
TRBV5-8	TRBJ2-3	CASSLSGTSVADTQYF
TRBV4-1	TRBJ1-3	CASSSTGGYGNTIYF
TRBV10-3	TRBJ1-1	CAIKSEGSSTEAFF
TRBV2	TRBJ1-5	CASSEGSSDSAQHF
TRBV9	TRBJ1-1	CASSPGANTEAFF
TRBV29-1	TRBJ1-4	CSVPLNEKLFF
TRBV2	TRBJ2-2	CASRLAGGNGELFF
TRBV30	TRBJ1-4	CAGDRGDEKLFF